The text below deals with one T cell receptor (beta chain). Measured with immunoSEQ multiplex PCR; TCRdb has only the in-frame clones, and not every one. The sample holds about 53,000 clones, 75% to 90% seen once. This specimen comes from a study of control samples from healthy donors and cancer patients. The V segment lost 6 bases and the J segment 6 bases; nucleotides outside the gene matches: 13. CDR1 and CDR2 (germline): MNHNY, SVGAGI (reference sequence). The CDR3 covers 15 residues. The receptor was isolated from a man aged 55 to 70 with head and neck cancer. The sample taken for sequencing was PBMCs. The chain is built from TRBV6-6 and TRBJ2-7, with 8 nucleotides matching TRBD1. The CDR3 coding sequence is TGTGCCAGCAGAGGACAGGGTTCCTCGCCTAGCGAGCAGTACTTC. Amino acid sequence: CASRGQGSSPSEQYF.